The 20 T cell receptor beta chains below all came from one sample that was sequenced in a study of T cell clonality in common variable immunodeficiency. No antigen has been assigned to these receptors. The method was immunoSEQ multiplex PCR; TCRdb's version includes in-frame clones alone and lacks a portion of them. The sample contains around 13,000 clones, none of them singletons. Study-wide results and caveats: Reportedly, TCR beta sequences from common variable immunodeficiency showed fewer deletions and N-nucleotide insertions.

The sample consisted of peripheral blood mononuclear cells. The receptors derive from a human donor with common variable immunodeficiency.

In regard to this clone: The sequence runs out 3 residues before the end of the CDR3; the remainder is reconstructed from the germline J gene. V gene TRBV7-9 combines with J gene TRBJ2-1; TRBD2 matches at 12 bases. This CDR3 is built from 15 residues. V lost 4 bases, J lost 8 bases, and 6 bases stayed unmatched. In germline, CDR1 is SEHNR, CDR2 FQNEAQ (reference sequence). The CDR3 here is CASSSGLAGIDEQFF. The sequenced part of the CDR3 DNA is TGTGCCAGCAGCTCCGGACTAGCGGGGATCGATGAG.

There are a few counts of this clone. The CDR3 here is CASNRGVGTGELFF. CDR3 DNA (partial): TGTGCCAGCAACAGGGGGGTTGGCACCGGGGAG. V gene TRBV5-6 combines with J gene TRBJ2-2, with TRBD1 matching over 8 bases. With the read ending 3 residues before the CDR3 end, the germline J gene is used to fill in that end. The ends lost 6 bases at V and 4 bases at J; junction bases unmatched: 5. The germline gives CDR1 SGHDT, CDR2 YYEEEE. This CDR3 region has 14 residues.

Of note for this clone: The read ends 3 residues before the CDR3 terminus; that terminus is restored from the germline J gene. This chain uses TRBV19 with TRBJ2-3, with D unclear. V lost 3 bases and J 0 bases, leaving 10 bases between the germline ends. Germline CDR1 is LNHDA and CDR2 is SQIVND (reference sequence). CDR3 size: 15 residues. The CDR3 DNA, read in part, is TGTGCCAGTAGTATGATCGGTCCGAGCACAGATACG. This translates into CASSMIGPSTDT. The complete CDR3 sequence is CASSMIGPSTDTQYF.

The table lists this clone with a few counts. The read finishes 3 residues shy of the CDR3 end, and the germline J gene is used to complete it. The chain joins TRBV5-1 to TRBJ1-2; 10 bases align to TRBD1. The trim removed 4 bases at V and 2 bases at J, leaving 8 bases unmatched. The germline CDR1 and CDR2 sequences are SGHRS and YFSETQ. This CDR3 spans 16 amino acids. The CDR3: CASSEPGQGINYGYTF. The covered CDR3 bases are TGCGCCAGCAGCGAACCGGGACAGGGGATCAACTATGGC.

The CDR3 loop reads CASRAGGAVRNTEAFF. CDR3 DNA, as far as it was read: TGTGCCAGCAGGGCAGGGGGCGCCGTGAGGAACACTGAA. The V gene is TRBV6-2 or TRBV6-3, the J gene TRBJ1-1, with 8 nucleotides matching TRBD1. The sequence runs out 3 residues before the end of the CDR3; the remainder is reconstructed from the germline J gene. The length of the CDR3 is 16 residues. The V and J ends lost 6 bases and 1 base, in that order; junction bases with no gene match: 10. Germline V gene data show CDR1 as MNHEY and CDR2 as SVGEGT.

Points on this clone: The CDR3 goes on 3 residues after the read ends, and that part is filled in from the germline J gene. The V gene is TRBV19, the J gene TRBJ1-5; possible D gene TRBD1, 6 bases. This CDR3 comprises 16 residues. Germline V gives CDR1 LNHDA, CDR2 SQIVND (reference sequence). The germline V and J ends were trimmed by 5 bases and 0 bases, with 14 bases remaining between them. The DNA read from the CDR3 is TGTGCCAGTAGTTCACAGGGAATTCTTAGCAATCAGCCC. Amino acids: CASSSQGILSNQP. The whole CDR3 region reads CASSSQGILSNQPQHF.

This clone has just a few counts. From the germline J gene comes the end of the CDR3, since the read stops 3 residues before it. The chain employs TRBV10-2 and TRBJ1-1; D ambiguous. The V gene lost 2 bases and the J gene lost 1 base, with 8 bases spanning the gap. This CDR3 is 14 amino acids long. Per the germline V gene, CDR1 is WSHSY and CDR2 is SAAADI. Partial CDR3 DNA: TGCGCCAGCAGTGAGAGACGGGGGAACACTGAA. As protein: CASSERRGNTE. The CDR3 reads in full as CASSERRGNTEAFF.

In its sample, this clone is medium-sized. The sequenced fragment ends 3 residues before the CDR3 boundary, so the rest is inferred from the germline J gene. The J gene is TRBJ2-5, the V gene TRBV5-8; D is uncertain. The CDR3 runs 11 residues. With 4 bases removed from V and 4 bases from J, the gap between germline ends came to 5 bases. Per germline, CDR1 SGHTS and CDR2 YDEGEE. The CDR3 DNA, read in part, is TGTGCCAGCAGCGTTAGAGAGACC. Translation: CASSVRET. The CDR3 in full is CASSVRETQYF.

This clone has just a few counts. The missing CDR3 end, 3 residues past where the read stops, is filled in from the germline J gene. The V gene is TRBV11-3, the J gene TRBJ2-2; 8 positions agree with TRBD1. The CDR3 is made up of 15 amino acids. Germline V gene data show CDR1 as SGHNT and CDR2 as YENEEA. J gave up 8 bases and V 5 bases, and 10 bases lay outside the gene matches. Here the CDR3 reads CASSQRQGIGGELFF. The covered CDR3 bases are TGTGCCAGCAGCCAGAGACAGGGGATAGGGGGGGAG.

On this clone itself: The missing CDR3 end, 3 residues past where the read stops, is filled in from the germline J gene. V gene TRBV7-6 combines with J gene TRBJ2-1; 7 nucleotides match TRBD2. This CDR3 is built from 17 residues. Unmatched junction bases numbered 11, after V lost 3 bases and J lost 3 bases. Looked up from germline, CDR1 is SGHVS and CDR2 is FNYEAQ. This CDR3 reads CASSLGGGRGYYNEQFF. CDR3 bases read: TGTGCCAGCAGCTTGGGGGGTGGGCGGGGGTACTACAATGAG.

Notes on this clone: The CDR3 end is not reached by the read, which stops 3 residues before it; the germline J gene fills it in. This sequence joins TRBV7-6 and TRBJ2-2, with D perhaps matching TRBD1 (7 bases). Germline lookup yields CDR1 SGHVS and CDR2 FNYEAQ. Trimming left V 1 base short and J 7 bases short, with 13 bases between. The CDR3 covers 15 residues. CDR3 residues: CASSLGQGGIGELFF. CDR3 DNA, as far as it was read: TGTGCCAGCAGCTTAGGACAGGGAGGTATCGGGGAG.

This clone was seen only a few times. The CDR3 is CASSSVGQGNEKLFF. The sequenced part of the CDR3 DNA is TGTGCCAGCAGCTCAGTAGGGCAGGGAAATGAAAAA. This sequence joins TRBV7-9 and TRBJ1-4; D might be TRBD1 (5 bases). The CDR3 extends 3 residues past the end of the read, so its final part is completed from the germline J gene. Trimming stripped 4 bases from V and 5 bases from J, with 14 bases between. This CDR3 contains 15 residues. CDR1 is SEHNR and CDR2 is FQNEAQ in the germline V gene (reference sequence).

This clone was found a few times. The read gets to within 3 residues of the CDR3 end, and the germline J gene fills in the rest. The chain uses TRBV20-1 and TRBJ1-1, with 8 bases aligning to TRBD1. The CDR3 is made up of 14 amino acids. In germline, CDR1 is DFQATT, CDR2 SNEGSKA (reference sequence). J gave up 6 bases and V 3 bases, and 9 bases lay outside the gene matches. CDR3 in amino acids: CSARGPDRVPEAFF. The DNA read from the CDR3 is TGCAGTGCTAGGGGGCCGGACAGGGTTCCTGAA.

This clone showed up just a few times. The read gets to within 3 residues of the CDR3 end, and the germline J gene fills in the rest. The J gene is TRBJ1-5, the V gene TRBV19, with D unresolved. V lost 2 bases and J 7 bases, leaving 6 bases between the germline ends. The CDR3 loop spans 12 amino acids. The germline V gene has CDR1 LNHDA and CDR2 SQIVND (reference sequence). The covered CDR3 bases are TGTGCCAGTAGTATACTGGGCCAGCCC. It is translated as CASSILGQP. In full, the CDR3 reads CASSILGQPQHF.

Points on this clone: The CDR3 is cut off 3 residues early in the read; its end comes from the germline J gene. The chain carries TRBV18 and TRBJ2-3; D not certain. Germline CDR1 is KGHSH and CDR2 is LQKENI. Trimming shortened V by 3 bases and J by 4 bases, and 5 bases separated the two germline ends. This CDR3 is built from 12 residues. This chain's CDR3 is CASSPIPDTQYF. The CDR3 DNA, read in part, is TGTGCCAGCTCACCCATTCCAGATACG.

This clone has more than one count but fewer than ten. The read ends 3 residues shy of where the CDR3 ends; the end is completed using the germline J gene. This rearrangement joins TRBV6-2 or TRBV6-3 to TRBJ1-6; the D gene is possibly TRBD1 (5 bases). The CDR3 sequence is 17 residues long. The germline V and J ends were trimmed by 0 bases and 7 bases, with 16 bases remaining between them. Germline V gene lookup returns CDR1 MNHEY and CDR2 SVGEGT. This chain's CDR3 is CASSYSTVLRGNSPLHF. The DNA read from the CDR3 is TGTGCCAGCAGTTACTCCACCGTCCTTCGGGGGAATTCACCC.

CDR3 loop: CASSSLTQGVSPLHF. The part of the CDR3 DNA that was read is TGTGCCAGCAGCTCACTGACCCAGGGTGTTTCACCC. The chain couples TRBV7-2 to TRBJ1-6; the D gene is possibly TRBD1 (5 bases). The CDR3 goes on 3 residues after the read ends, and that part is filled in from the germline J gene. This CDR3 is 15 amino acids long. Germline V lookup: CDR1 SGHTA, CDR2 FQGNSA. V lost 4 bases and J 9 bases, leaving 16 bases between the germline ends.

This clone counts as medium-sized. The read stops 3 residues short of the end of the CDR3; the missing end is completed from the germline J gene. The chain employs TRBV12-3 or TRBV12-4 and TRBJ2-1, with TRBD2 matching over 7 bases. This CDR3 is 16 amino acids long. J lost 0 bases, V lost 5 bases, and 7 bases had no gene match. The sequenced part of the CDR3 DNA is TGTGCCAGCAGTCGAAAACCGGGGGGCTCCTACAATGAG. Its translation is CASSRKPGGSYNE. The full CDR3 sequence reads CASSRKPGGSYNEQFF.

This clone ranks as medium-sized (0.01 to 0.1%). The DNA ends 3 residues before the CDR3 does, and the rest of the CDR3 is filled in from the germline J gene. The chain uses TRBV19 and TRBJ1-2; D ambiguous. The CDR3 length is 12 residues. V lost 5 bases and J lost 5, with 9 bases in between. Germline V gives CDR1 LNHDA, CDR2 SQIVND (reference sequence). Partial CDR3 DNA: TGTGCCAGTAGTTTTGCGGTGTATGGC. It translates to CASSFAVYG. The full CDR3 sequence reads CASSFAVYGYTF. The full variable domain, completed using reference TRBV19 and TRBJ1-2, is DGGITQSPKYLFRKEGQNVTLSCEQNLNHDAMYWYRQDPGQGLRLIYYSQIVNDFQKGDIAEGYSVSREKKESFPLTVTSAQKNPTAFYLCASSFAVYGYTFGSGTRLTVV.

A word on this clone: The CDR3 end lies 3 residues beyond the end of the read and is filled in from the germline J gene. The chain has TRBV18 and TRBJ2-5; a possible D gene is TRBD1 (5 bases). CDR1 is KGHSH, CDR2 LQKENI, per germline. Trimming stripped 3 bases from V and 5 bases from J, with 10 bases between. The CDR3 length is 13 residues. CDR3 DNA, as far as it was read: TGTGCCAGCTCACCGGCAGGGCTGGAGACC. It is translated as CASSPAGLET. The CDR3 in its entirety is CASSPAGLETQYF.